Listed below are T cell receptor beta chains from one sample, sequenced in a study of Ad26.COV2.S vaccination and SARS-CoV-2 variants. TCRdb keeps only in-frame clones here, not all; method: immunoSEQ multiplex PCR. In the table there are 350,000 to 450,000 clones, 89% of which are singletons. The sample here was peripheral blood, taken in a trial of Ad26.COV2.S vaccine versus placebo. Receptor source: a person between 18 and 59 years old who received the Ad26.COV2.S COVID-19 vaccine or a placebo. The CDR3 runs from the conserved cysteine through the conserved F or W. The D gene is left open where the match is weak. A clone size is listed for some rows: how often the clone was seen (once, few, many), or a class if it is expanded.

J gene: TRBJ2-7; V gene: TRBV11-2; D gene: NA; CDR3 length: 12; clone size: NA; CDR3 DNA: TGTGCCAGCAGCTTAAATATCGACGAGCAGTACTTC; CDR3 protein: CASSLNIDEQYF
J gene: TRBJ2-1; V gene: TRBV7-6; D gene: TRBD1; CDR3 length: 16; clone size: NA; CDR3 DNA: TGTGCCAGCAGCGATCAGACAGGGCCCTCCTACAATGAGCAGTTCTTC; CDR3 protein: CASSDQTGPSYNEQFF
J gene: TRBJ2-7; V gene: TRBV4-1; D gene: NA; CDR3 length: 13; clone size: NA; CDR3 DNA: TGCGCCAGCAGCCAAGATTGGCTAGCGGAGCAGTACTTC; CDR3 protein: CASSQDWLAEQYF
J gene: TRBJ1-1; V gene: TRBV30; D gene: NA; CDR3 length: 13; clone size: NA; CDR3 DNA: TGTGCCTGGAGTGTACAGGCCGACATTGAAGCTTTCTTT; CDR3 protein: CAWSVQADIEAFF
J gene: TRBJ2-5; V gene: TRBV2; D gene: NA; CDR3 length: 13; clone size: NA; CDR3 DNA: TGTGCCAGCACCGGGACTGGGGGGGAGACCCAGTACTTC; CDR3 protein: CASTGTGGETQYF
J gene: TRBJ2-2; V gene: TRBV3-1/TRBV3-2; D gene: NA; CDR3 length: 14; clone size: NA; CDR3 DNA: TGTGCCAGCACCAGAGGAGGGCCGGCCGGGGAGCTGTTTTTT; CDR3 protein: CASTRGGPAGELFF
J gene: TRBJ1-5; V gene: TRBV12-3/TRBV12-4; D gene: NA; CDR3 length: 12; clone size: NA; CDR3 DNA: TGTGCCAGCGGGGCTGGGGGACAGCCCCAGCATTTT; CDR3 protein: CASGAGGQPQHF
J gene: TRBJ2-3; V gene: TRBV5-1; D gene: TRBD2; CDR3 length: 15; clone size: NA; CDR3 DNA: TGCGCCAGCAGCTTGCCGAGCGGGAGTACAGATACGCAGTATTTT; CDR3 protein: CASSLPSGSTDTQYF
J gene: TRBJ1-2; V gene: TRBV5-1; D gene: NA; CDR3 length: 14; clone size: NA; CDR3 DNA: TGCGCCAGCAGCTTAGGGACGGGCAACTATGGCTACACCTTC; CDR3 protein: CASSLGTGNYGYTF
J gene: TRBJ2-5; V gene: TRBV30; D gene: TRBD2; CDR3 length: 15; clone size: NA; CDR3 DNA: TGTGCCTGGAGCGGGACTAGCGGGAGGCGGGAGACCCAGTACTTC; CDR3 protein: CAWSGTSGRRETQYF
J gene: TRBJ2-1; V gene: TRBV28; D gene: NA; CDR3 length: 15; clone size: NA; CDR3 DNA: TGTGCCAGCAGTATTCCAGGGGCTCGGAGCAATGAGCAGTTCTTC; CDR3 protein: CASSIPGARSNEQFF
J gene: TRBJ2-7; V gene: TRBV12-3/TRBV12-4; D gene: TRBD2; CDR3 length: 13; clone size: NA; CDR3 DNA: TGTGCCAGCACGTCGCGGGAGGTGGACGAGCAGTACTTC; CDR3 protein: CASTSREVDEQYF
J gene: TRBJ2-1; V gene: TRBV3-1/TRBV3-2; D gene: TRBD2; CDR3 length: 15; clone size: NA; CDR3 DNA: TGTGCCAGCAGCCAACGGCGGGAGTTCTCCAATGAGCAGTTCTTC; CDR3 protein: CASSQRREFSNEQFF
J gene: TRBJ2-3; V gene: TRBV5-1; D gene: NA; CDR3 length: 15; clone size: NA; CDR3 DNA: TGCGCCAGCAGCTTGGGAGGGCTTAGCACAGATACGCAGTATTTT; CDR3 protein: CASSLGGLSTDTQYF
J gene: TRBJ1-1; V gene: TRBV11-2; D gene: NA; CDR3 length: 15; clone size: NA; CDR3 DNA: TGTGCCAGCAGCTTAATTTCCGCCAGGGGTGGAACGGCTTTCTTT; CDR3 protein: CASSLISARGGTAFF
J gene: TRBJ2-1; V gene: TRBV3-1/TRBV3-2; D gene: TRBD2; CDR3 length: 14; clone size: NA; CDR3 DNA: TGTGCCAGCAGCCATTGGGCTAGCGGGAGTACTCAGTTCTTC; CDR3 protein: CASSHWASGSTQFF
J gene: TRBJ2-1; V gene: TRBV28; D gene: TRBD1; CDR3 length: 19; clone size: NA; CDR3 DNA: TGTGCCAGCAGCACCTGGGACAGGGGGATTCCCCTTCACTACAATGAGCAGTTCTTC; CDR3 protein: CASSTWDRGIPLHYNEQFF
J gene: TRBJ2-7; V gene: TRBV7-2; D gene: TRBD2; CDR3 length: 15; clone size: NA; CDR3 DNA: TGTGCCAGCAGCCTGAGGACTAGCGGGGGATACGAGCAGTACTTC; CDR3 protein: CASSLRTSGGYEQYF
J gene: TRBJ2-7; V gene: TRBV5-1; D gene: TRBD2; CDR3 length: 16; clone size: NA; CDR3 DNA: TGCGCCAGCCAATCGGGACTAGCGGGGGGCTTCGACGAGCAGTACTTC; CDR3 protein: CASQSGLAGGFDEQYF
J gene: TRBJ1-6; V gene: TRBV30; D gene: NA; CDR3 length: 13; clone size: few; CDR3 DNA: TGTGCCTGGAGTGTCCCGGGGAATTCACCCCTCCACTTT; CDR3 protein: CAWSVPGNSPLHF
J gene: TRBJ2-3; V gene: TRBV7-2; D gene: TRBD2; CDR3 length: 15; clone size: NA; CDR3 DNA: TGTGCCAGCAGCAGAGGACTAGCGAGAACAGATACGCAGTATTTT; CDR3 protein: CASSRGLARTDTQYF
J gene: TRBJ2-3; V gene: TRBV10-3; D gene: TRBD2; CDR3 length: 16; clone size: NA; CDR3 DNA: TGTGCCATCAGTGAACCACTAGCGGGAGGGCCTGGGACGCAGTATTTT; CDR3 protein: CAISEPLAGGPGTQYF
J gene: TRBJ2-7; V gene: TRBV10-3; D gene: NA; CDR3 length: 13; clone size: NA; CDR3 DNA: TGTGCCATCAGTGATCTGGGGGCCTACGAGCAGTACTTC; CDR3 protein: CAISDLGAYEQYF
J gene: TRBJ1-3; V gene: TRBV9; D gene: TRBD1; CDR3 length: 15; clone size: NA; CDR3 DNA: TGTGCCAGCAGCGTAGGGACAGGGCCTGGAAACACCATATATTTT; CDR3 protein: CASSVGTGPGNTIYF
J gene: TRBJ2-7; V gene: TRBV2; D gene: NA; CDR3 length: 14; clone size: NA; CDR3 DNA: TGTGCCAGCAGTGAAGCAACCCCCCCCTACGAGCAGTACTTC; CDR3 protein: CASSEATPPYEQYF
J gene: TRBJ2-5; V gene: TRBV19; D gene: TRBD1; CDR3 length: 15; clone size: NA; CDR3 DNA: TGTGCCAGTAGTATTACAGGGGGATTGAGAGAGACCCAGTACTTC; CDR3 protein: CASSITGGLRETQYF
J gene: TRBJ1-2; V gene: TRBV6-8; D gene: TRBD1; CDR3 length: 13; clone size: NA; CDR3 DNA: TGTGCCAGCAGTTACGGCAGGGGGCATGGCTACACCTTC; CDR3 protein: CASSYGRGHGYTF
J gene: TRBJ1-1; V gene: TRBV2; D gene: NA; CDR3 length: 15; clone size: NA; CDR3 DNA: TGTGCCAGCAGGAGAGATGCAGGGGCGAACACTGAAGCTTTCTTT; CDR3 protein: CASRRDAGANTEAFF
J gene: TRBJ2-1; V gene: TRBV27; D gene: NA; CDR3 length: 14; clone size: once; CDR3 DNA: TGTGCCAGCAGTTTATCGGGTCCCCGGGTCGGGCAGTTCTTC; CDR3 protein: CASSLSGPRVGQFF
J gene: TRBJ1-2; V gene: TRBV28; D gene: NA; CDR3 length: 14; clone size: once; CDR3 DNA: TGTGCCATCAGCACGGACGCCTATAACTATGGCTACACCTTC; CDR3 protein: CAISTDAYNYGYTF
J gene: TRBJ1-5; V gene: TRBV7-8; D gene: NA; CDR3 length: 17; clone size: NA; CDR3 DNA: TGTGCCAGCAGCTTTGGACAGAATCCGAATAGCAATCAGCCCCAGCATTTT; CDR3 protein: CASSFGQNPNSNQPQHF
J gene: TRBJ1-3; V gene: TRBV29-1; D gene: NA; CDR3 length: 11; clone size: NA; CDR3 DNA: TGCAGCGTTGGCTGGGGAAACACCATATATTTT; CDR3 protein: CSVGWGNTIYF
J gene: TRBJ1-4; V gene: TRBV10-2; D gene: NA; CDR3 length: 12; clone size: NA; CDR3 DNA: TGCGCCAGCAAGGACCCTAATGAAAAACTGTTTTTT; CDR3 protein: CASKDPNEKLFF
J gene: TRBJ2-7; V gene: TRBV29-1; D gene: TRBD2; CDR3 length: 14; clone size: NA; CDR3 DNA: TGCAGCGTTGAATGGACGGGAGGGGGCTACGAGCAGTACTTC; CDR3 protein: CSVEWTGGGYEQYF
J gene: TRBJ2-1; V gene: TRBV7-3; D gene: TRBD1; CDR3 length: 15; clone size: NA; CDR3 DNA: TGTGCCAGCAGCCTGACAGGGGTATCCTACAATGAGCAGTTCTTC; CDR3 protein: CASSLTGVSYNEQFF
J gene: TRBJ1-2; V gene: TRBV5-4; D gene: NA; CDR3 length: 17; clone size: NA; CDR3 DNA: TGTGCCAGCAGCCCCTATGGGTGGGCAGGGGATAGGAATGGCTACACCTTC; CDR3 protein: CASSPYGWAGDRNGYTF
J gene: TRBJ2-2; V gene: TRBV7-9; D gene: NA; CDR3 length: 13; clone size: NA; CDR3 DNA: TGTGCCAGCAGTAGGAGCAGCACCGGGGAGCTGTTTTTT; CDR3 protein: CASSRSSTGELFF
J gene: TRBJ2-5; V gene: TRBV5-1; D gene: NA; CDR3 length: 14; clone size: NA; CDR3 DNA: TGCGCCAGCAGCCTGACGGGGTCGGCAGAGACCCAGTACTTC; CDR3 protein: CASSLTGSAETQYF
J gene: TRBJ2-1; V gene: TRBV7-9; D gene: TRBD2; CDR3 length: 16; clone size: NA; CDR3 DNA: TGTGCCAGCAGCTCCCTTGAGCGGGAATCCTACAATGAGCAGTTCTTC; CDR3 protein: CASSSLERESYNEQFF
J gene: TRBJ1-6; V gene: TRBV3-1/TRBV3-2; D gene: NA; CDR3 length: 15; clone size: few; CDR3 DNA: TGTGCCAGCAGCCAAGTCGGGCAGGGGTATTCACCCCTCCACTTT; CDR3 protein: CASSQVGQGYSPLHF
J gene: TRBJ2-4; V gene: TRBV6-1; D gene: NA; CDR3 length: 13; clone size: NA; CDR3 DNA: TGTGCCAGCAGTGAACCGGGGCGGAACATTCAGTACTTC; CDR3 protein: CASSEPGRNIQYF
J gene: TRBJ2-1; V gene: TRBV7-3; D gene: TRBD2; CDR3 length: 15; clone size: NA; CDR3 DNA: TGTGCCAGCAGCTTGGTCCTAGCGGGAGTCGGGGAGCAGTTCTTC; CDR3 protein: CASSLVLAGVGEQFF
J gene: TRBJ1-1; V gene: TRBV30; D gene: TRBD1; CDR3 length: 13; clone size: NA; CDR3 DNA: TGTGCCTGGAGAAGGGACAGGGTAACTGAAGCTTTCTTT; CDR3 protein: CAWRRDRVTEAFF
J gene: TRBJ2-5; V gene: TRBV5-8; D gene: NA; CDR3 length: 16; clone size: few; CDR3 DNA: TGTGCCAGCAGCCGACCGGTGGGAGGTGTAGGGGAGACCCAGTACTTC; CDR3 protein: CASSRPVGGVGETQYF
J gene: TRBJ1-5; V gene: TRBV18; D gene: NA; CDR3 length: 13; clone size: NA; CDR3 DNA: TGTGCCAGCTCACCAACGGAGGCAAACCCCCAGCATTTT; CDR3 protein: CASSPTEANPQHF
J gene: TRBJ2-7; V gene: TRBV28; D gene: NA; CDR3 length: 11; clone size: NA; CDR3 DNA: TGTGCCAGCAGCAGTAACTACGAGCAGTACTTC; CDR3 protein: CASSSNYEQYF